The clone carrying this T cell receptor beta chain was found many times. Its cognate antigen is unknown. Ranging in age from roughly 6 to 95, the donors were healthy Caucasian individuals from Russia. For the second PCR, which ran for about 6 to 12 cycles, a sample-barcoded 5' primer and a J-beta primer mix were used. Every cDNA was tagged by a template-switch adaptor with 12 random nucleotides. TCRdb re-called the 5' RACE reads with MiXCR, one entry per CDR3 protein. The table lists some 670,000 distinct CDR3 sequences, about 50% of them singletons. Trimming removed 5 bases from V and 5 bases from J; junction bases left unmatched: 11. This CDR3 contains 18 residues. CDR1 and CDR2 from the germline V gene are MNHEY and SVGAGI. The data are from a study of blood T cells in healthy people across ages. General study points: Possibly confounding the expanded clonotype changes was the fact that donor CMV status was unknown.

This receptor was identified in a woman aged 80 or older in good health. V usage is TRBV6-5 and J usage is TRBJ2-2; 13 bases map to TRBD2. Sequenced material: blood. The CDR3 is CASSQLGLAGEDTGELFF. The DNA for the CDR3 is TGTGCCAGCAGTCAACTCGGACTAGCGGGAGAGGATACCGGGGAGCTGTTTTTT.